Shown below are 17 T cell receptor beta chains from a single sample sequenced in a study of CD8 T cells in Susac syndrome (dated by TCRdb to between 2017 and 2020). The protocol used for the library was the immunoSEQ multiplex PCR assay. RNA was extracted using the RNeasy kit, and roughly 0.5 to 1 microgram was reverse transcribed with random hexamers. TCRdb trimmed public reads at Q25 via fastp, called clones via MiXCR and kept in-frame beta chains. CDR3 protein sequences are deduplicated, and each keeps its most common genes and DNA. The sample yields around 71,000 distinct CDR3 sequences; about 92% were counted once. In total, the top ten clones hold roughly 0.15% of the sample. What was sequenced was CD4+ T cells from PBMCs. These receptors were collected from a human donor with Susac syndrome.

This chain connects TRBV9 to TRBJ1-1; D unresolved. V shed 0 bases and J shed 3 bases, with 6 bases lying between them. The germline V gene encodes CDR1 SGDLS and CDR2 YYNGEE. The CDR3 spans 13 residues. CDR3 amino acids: CASSVASDTEAFF. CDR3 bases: TGTGCCAGCAGCGTAGCGTCGGACACTGAAGCTTTCTTT.

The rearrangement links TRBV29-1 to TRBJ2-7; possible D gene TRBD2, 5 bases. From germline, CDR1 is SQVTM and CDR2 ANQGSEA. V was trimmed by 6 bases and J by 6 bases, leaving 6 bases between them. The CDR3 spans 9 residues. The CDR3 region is CSVRGEQYF. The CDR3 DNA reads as TGCAGCGTACGGGGCGAGCAGTACTTC.

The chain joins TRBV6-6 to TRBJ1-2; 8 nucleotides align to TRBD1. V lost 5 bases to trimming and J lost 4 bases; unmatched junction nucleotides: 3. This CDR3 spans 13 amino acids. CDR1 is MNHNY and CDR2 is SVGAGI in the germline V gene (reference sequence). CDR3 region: CASSTDRAYGYTF. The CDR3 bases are TGTGCCAGCAGTACGGACAGGGCCTATGGCTACACCTTC.

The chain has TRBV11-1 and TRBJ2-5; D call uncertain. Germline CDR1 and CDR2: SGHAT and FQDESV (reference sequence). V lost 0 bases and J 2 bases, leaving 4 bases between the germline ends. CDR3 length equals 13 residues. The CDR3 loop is CASSLAAQETQYF. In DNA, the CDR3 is TGTGCCAGCAGCTTAGCGGCTCAAGAGACCCAGTACTTC.

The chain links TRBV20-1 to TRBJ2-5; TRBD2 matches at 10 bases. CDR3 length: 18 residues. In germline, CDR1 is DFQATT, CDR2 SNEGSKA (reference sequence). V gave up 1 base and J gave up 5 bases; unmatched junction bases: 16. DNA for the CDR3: TGCAGTGCTAGAGGGCGCTCAGGGACTAGCGCGGGCTCGGAGACCCAGTACTTC. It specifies CSARGRSGTSAGSETQYF.

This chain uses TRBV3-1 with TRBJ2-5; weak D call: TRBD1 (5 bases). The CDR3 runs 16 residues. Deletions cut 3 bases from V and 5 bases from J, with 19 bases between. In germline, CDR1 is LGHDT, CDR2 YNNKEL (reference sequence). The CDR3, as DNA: TGTGCCAGCAGCCAGGGGAACAGGATAGCTGGGGAGACCCAGTACTTC. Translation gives CASSQGNRIAGETQYF.

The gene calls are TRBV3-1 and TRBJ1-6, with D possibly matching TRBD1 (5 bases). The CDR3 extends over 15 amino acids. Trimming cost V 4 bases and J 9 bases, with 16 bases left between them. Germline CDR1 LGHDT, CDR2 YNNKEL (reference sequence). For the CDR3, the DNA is TGTGCCAGCAGCCCGGCCGGGGGTGACGGTTCACCCCTCCACTTT. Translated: CASSPAGGDGSPLHF. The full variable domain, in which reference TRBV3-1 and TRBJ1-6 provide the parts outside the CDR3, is DTAVSQTPKYLVTQMGNDKSIKCEQNLGHDTMYWYKQDSKKFLKIMFSYNNKELIINETVPNRFSPKSPDKAHLNLHINSLELGDSAVYFCASSPAGGDGSPLHFGNGTRLTVT.

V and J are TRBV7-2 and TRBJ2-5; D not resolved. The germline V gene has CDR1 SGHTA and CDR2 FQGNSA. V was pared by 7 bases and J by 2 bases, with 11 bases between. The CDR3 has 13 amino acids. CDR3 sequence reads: CASNQLLQETQYF. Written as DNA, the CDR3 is TGTGCCAGCAACCAGCTCCTTCAAGAGACCCAGTACTTC.

The CDR3 DNA sequence: TGCGCCAGCAGCTTGGATGGACCGGCAACTAATGAAAAACTGTTTTTT. Amino acids: CASSLDGPATNEKLFF. The chain uses TRBV5-1 and TRBJ1-4; the D is unclear. Germline CDR1 and CDR2: SGHRS and YFSETQ. CDR3 length: 16 residues. Between the trimmed V and J ends, which lost 0 bases and 0 bases, there was a span of 9 bases.

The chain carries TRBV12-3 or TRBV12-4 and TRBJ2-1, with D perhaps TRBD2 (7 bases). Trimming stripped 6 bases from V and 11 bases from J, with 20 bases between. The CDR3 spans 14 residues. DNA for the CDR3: TGTGCCAGCAGCCGCCGGGAGTGGGGGGGGCAGCAGTTCTTC. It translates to CASSRREWGGQQFF.

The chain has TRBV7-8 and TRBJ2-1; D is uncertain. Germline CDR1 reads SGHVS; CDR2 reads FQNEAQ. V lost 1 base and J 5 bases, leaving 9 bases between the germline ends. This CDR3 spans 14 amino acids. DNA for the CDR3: TGTGCCAGCAGCTTAGGGACCCAAAACAATGAGCAGTTCTTC. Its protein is CASSLGTQNNEQFF.

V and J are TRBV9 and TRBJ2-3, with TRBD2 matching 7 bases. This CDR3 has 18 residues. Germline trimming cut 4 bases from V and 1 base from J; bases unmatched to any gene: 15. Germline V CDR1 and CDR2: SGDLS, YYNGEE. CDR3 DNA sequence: TGTGCCAGCAGCCCAAGCCCCGACGGGGGGTATGGCACAGATACGCAGTATTTT. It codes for CASSPSPDGGYGTDTQYF.

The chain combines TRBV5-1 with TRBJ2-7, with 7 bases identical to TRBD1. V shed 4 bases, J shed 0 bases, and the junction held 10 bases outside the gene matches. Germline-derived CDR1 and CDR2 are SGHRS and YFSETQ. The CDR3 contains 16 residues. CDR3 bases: TGCGCCAGCAGCCGATTTGACAGGGTAAGCTCCTACGAGCAGTACTTC. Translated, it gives CASSRFDRVSSYEQYF.

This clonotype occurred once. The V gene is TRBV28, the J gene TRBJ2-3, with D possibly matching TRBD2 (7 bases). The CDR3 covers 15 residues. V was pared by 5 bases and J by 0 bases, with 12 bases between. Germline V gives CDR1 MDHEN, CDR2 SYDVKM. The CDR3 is CASSPPGGSTDTQYF. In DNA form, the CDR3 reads TGTGCCAGCAGTCCGCCGGGGGGCAGCACAGATACGCAGTATTTT. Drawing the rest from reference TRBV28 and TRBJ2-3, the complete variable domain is DVKVTQSSRYLVKRTGEKVFLECVQDMDHENMFWYRQDPGLGLRLIYFSYDVKMKEKGDIPEGYSVSREKKERFSLILESASTNQTSMYLCASSPPGGSTDTQYFGPGTRLTVL.

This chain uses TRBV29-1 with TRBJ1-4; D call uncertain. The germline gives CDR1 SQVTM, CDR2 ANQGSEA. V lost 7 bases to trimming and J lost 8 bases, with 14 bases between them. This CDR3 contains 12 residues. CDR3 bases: TGCAGCGCTGGACCCCTGCGGGAAAAACTGTTTTTT. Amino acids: CSAGPLREKLFF.

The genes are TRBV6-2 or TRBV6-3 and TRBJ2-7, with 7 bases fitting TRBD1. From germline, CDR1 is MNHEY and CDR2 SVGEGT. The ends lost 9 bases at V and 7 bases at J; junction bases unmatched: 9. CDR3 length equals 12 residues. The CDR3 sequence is CASTRQGVEQYF. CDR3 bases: TGTGCCAGTACACGACAGGGAGTTGAGCAGTACTTC.

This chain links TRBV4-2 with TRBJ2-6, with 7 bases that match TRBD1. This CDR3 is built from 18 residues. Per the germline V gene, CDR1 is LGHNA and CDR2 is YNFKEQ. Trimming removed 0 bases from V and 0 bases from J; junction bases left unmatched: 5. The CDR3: CASSQDPDRPSGANVLTF. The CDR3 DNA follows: TGTGCCAGCAGCCAAGACCCGGACAGGCCCTCTGGGGCCAACGTCCTGACTTTC.